This note documents a single T cell receptor (beta chain) sequence. What it binds is not known. This record belongs to a study of cytomegalovirus exposure and HLA in healthy donors. Points from the study as a whole: Some V segments, including TRBV6-2 and TRBV6-3, were excluded as indistinguishable.

While unrecorded immune exposures were likely, the donors were nominally healthy when sampled. Researchers ran the PCR with 60 Vbeta and 13 Jbeta primers. Clones were read by immunoSEQ multiplex PCR, and TCRdb kept only the in-frame ones, dropping some. The table has around 95,000 clones, roughly four fifths seen once. V gave up 0 bases and J gave up 5 bases, with 13 bases separating them. Germline lookup yields CDR1 MNHEY and CDR2 SVGAGI. This CDR3 spans 16 amino acids. Sequencing input: PBMCs. The gene calls are TRBV6-5 and TRBJ2-2; weak D call: TRBD2 (7 bases). This clonotype was obtained from a man aged 30 to 45 in good health and CMV-seropositive. CDR3 residues: CASSYSGGAGTGELFF. The CDR3 region has the DNA TGTGCCAGCAGTTACTCGGGGGGGGCCGGGACCGGGGAGCTGTTTTTT.